The T cell receptor (beta chain) described here comes from a study of blood T cell repertoires in COVID-19. Background on the study: Samples of COVID-19 (acute and convalescent) were obtained from the United States, Italy and Spain. PBMCs, B-cell-depleted T cells, or T cells were the source of the cDNA or gDNA that made up the material.

Trimming stripped 6 bases from V and 0 bases from J, with 18 bases between. This CDR3 has 17 residues. Germline assignment: CDR1 SNHLY and CDR2 FYNNEI. Original processing notes: It was from reference gene primer amplification that nucleated cell counts were estimated. This table comes from immunoSEQ multiplex PCR, and its TCRdb copy is limited to in-frame clones, with some not included. V, J and clone size are those of that table, while D and trimming were read from the DNA. Found here are tens of thousands of clones, roughly 89% of them singletons; the top ten hold roughly 2%. The sequenced sample was peripheral blood. The rearrangement joins TRBV2 to TRBJ2-1; D is possibly TRBD2 (6 bases). The TCR comes from a man in his fifties with acute or convalescent COVID-19. The CDR3 bases are TGTGCCAGCAGCCCTCCTCTTAGCGGAAGCTCCTACAATGAGCAGTTCTTC. Its protein is CASSPPLSGSSYNEQFF.